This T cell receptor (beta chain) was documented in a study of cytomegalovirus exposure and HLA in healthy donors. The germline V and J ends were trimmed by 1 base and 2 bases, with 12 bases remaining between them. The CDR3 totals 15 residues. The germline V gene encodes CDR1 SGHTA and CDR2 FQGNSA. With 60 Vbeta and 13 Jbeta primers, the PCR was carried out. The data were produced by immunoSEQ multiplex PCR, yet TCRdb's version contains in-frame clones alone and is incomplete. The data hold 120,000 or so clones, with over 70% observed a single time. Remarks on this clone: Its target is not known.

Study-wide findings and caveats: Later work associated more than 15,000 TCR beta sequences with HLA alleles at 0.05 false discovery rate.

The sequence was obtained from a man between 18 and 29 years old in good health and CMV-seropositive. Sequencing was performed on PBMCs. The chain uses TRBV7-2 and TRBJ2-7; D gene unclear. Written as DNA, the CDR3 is TGTGCCAGCAGCTTAGGGGCAGCCGACACCTACGAGCAGTACTTC. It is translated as CASSLGAADTYEQYF.